This TCR beta chain was sequenced in a study of T cells in Graves' hyperthyroidism and ophthalmopathy. CDR1 and CDR2 (germline): SNHLY, FYNNEI. The CDR3 is 13 residues long. Trimming took 3 bases from V and 5 from J, leaving 10 bases between them. This clonotype came up many times. Amplification of TCR beta CDR3 regions was performed using RNA transcripts as template. When the TCR CDR3 underwent first-round RT-PCR, the HTBI primer set was used. Using its own MiXCR run on the multiplex PCR reads, TCRdb lists one record per CDR3 protein. The sample yields about 200,000 distinct CDR3 sequences, approximately 16% seen once.

This clonotype was sampled from a woman in her forties or fifties with Graves' hyperthyroidism. Material for sequencing was blood. The rearrangement joins TRBV2 to TRBJ1-2; unclear D gene. The CDR3 DNA is TGTGCCAGCAGTGACCAGGTTATTTATGGCTACACCTTC. Protein product: CASSDQVIYGYTF.